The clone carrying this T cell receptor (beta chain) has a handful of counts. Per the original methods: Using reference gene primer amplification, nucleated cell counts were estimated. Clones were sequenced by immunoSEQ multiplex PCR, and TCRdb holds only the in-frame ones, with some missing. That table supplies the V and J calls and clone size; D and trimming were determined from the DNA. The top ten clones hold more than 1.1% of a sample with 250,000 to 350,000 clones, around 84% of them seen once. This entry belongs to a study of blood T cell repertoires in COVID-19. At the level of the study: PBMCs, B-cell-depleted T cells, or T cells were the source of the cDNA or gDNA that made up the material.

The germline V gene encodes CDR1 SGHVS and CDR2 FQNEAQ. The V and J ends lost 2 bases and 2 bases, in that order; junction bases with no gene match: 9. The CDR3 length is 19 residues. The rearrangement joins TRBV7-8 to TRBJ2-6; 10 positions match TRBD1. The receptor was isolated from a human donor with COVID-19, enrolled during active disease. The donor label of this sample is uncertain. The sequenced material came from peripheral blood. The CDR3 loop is CASSLLGTGAEAGANVLTF. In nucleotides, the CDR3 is TGTGCCAGCAGCTTATTGGGGACAGGGGCAGAAGCTGGGGCCAACGTCCTGACTTTC.